A selection of T cell receptor beta chains follows, all from one sample in a study of early T cells in non-severe SARS-CoV-2 infection. TCRdb fed the 5' RACE reads into MiXCR, producing one record per CDR3 protein. The sample holds 87,000 or so distinct CDR3 sequences, 9% to 15% seen once. The sequencing input was whole blood. All receptors come from an adult who was a healthcare worker with PCR-confirmed SARS-CoV-2 infection or an uninfected control (not recorded which). Each CDR3 is given with its conserved first and last residue. D genes are given only for firm matches. For some rows the clone size is stated as once, few or many, or as a class when expanded; others skip it.

>TRBV10-3|NA|TRBJ2-2|few
TGTGCCACCAGAGTCGCAACTCCTGCCGGGGGGCTGTTTTTT
CATRVATPAGGLFF
>TRBV7-9|TRBD2|TRBJ2-4|NA
TGTGCCAGCAGCTCCGGGGGAGGGCCTGGGTACTTC
CASSSGGGPGYF
>TRBV5-1|TRBD2|TRBJ2-7|few
TGCGCCAGCACACGACTAGCGGGATCCTACGAGCAGTACTTC
CASTRLAGSYEQYF
>TRBV5-1|NA|TRBJ1-3|NA
TGCGCCAGCAGCTTGGAGAACTCTGGAAACACCATATATTTT
CASSLENSGNTIYF
>TRBV20-1|TRBD1|TRBJ1-4|NA
TGCAGTGCGACTTCGGCCGCCAGGGGGCCTGAAAAACTGTTTTTT
CSATSAARGPEKLFF
>TRBV7-2|NA|TRBJ2-3|few
TGTGCCAGCAGCTTAGGAGGGCTTAAGGATACGCAGTATTTT
CASSLGGLKDTQYF
>TRBV29-1|NA|TRBJ2-1|NA
TGCAGCGTTGATCCCCTACGGAATGAGCAGTTCTTC
CSVDPLRNEQFF
>TRBV20-1|NA|TRBJ2-6|many
TGCAGTGCTAGCCCGCTGATTTTGTCTGGGGCCAACGTCCTGACTTTC
CSASPLILSGANVLTF
>TRBV3-1|NA|TRBJ2-2|many
TGTGCCAGCAGCGCACGAAGGCTTTCGAACACCGGGGAGCTGTTTTTT
CASSARRLSNTGELFF
>TRBV10-3|NA|TRBJ2-6|few
TGTGCCATCAGTGAGTCGCTGGGTCGTGGGGCCAACGTCCTGACTTTC
CAISESLGRGANVLTF
>TRBV5-1|TRBD1|TRBJ2-1|few
TGCGCCAGCAGCTTGGCAGGGGGCGCTAAGAAGGATGAGCAGTTCTTC
CASSLAGGAKKDEQFF
>TRBV5-1|TRBD1|TRBJ2-2|NA
TGCGCCAGCAGCTTGGCGGGACAGGGGTTTTACACCGGGGAGCTGTTTTTT
CASSLAGQGFYTGELFF
>TRBV2|NA|TRBJ1-5|NA
TGTGCCAGCAGTGAATGGCAGGGAAGCAATCAGCCCCAGCATTTT
CASSEWQGSNQPQHF
>TRBV20-1|NA|TRBJ1-5|few
TGCAGTGCTAGCAGGAGAGAGGCGCCCCAGCATTTT
CSASRREAPQHF
>TRBV29-1|TRBD1|TRBJ2-3|NA
TGCAGCGTTGAAGATCGGACAGGGACCACAGATACGCAGTATTTT
CSVEDRTGTTDTQYF
>TRBV3-1|TRBD2|TRBJ2-2|few
TGTGCCAGCAGCCAAGACGGCGGGAGGTTGGTTACCGGGGAGCTGTTTTTT
CASSQDGGRLVTGELFF
>TRBV27|TRBD2|TRBJ2-5|NA
TGTGCCAGCAGTCGTTGGGCCCCCGGGACTAGCGGGAGGGCCAACTTAAACCTACAAGAGACCCAGTACTTC
CASSRWAPGTSGRANLNLQETQYF
>TRBV7-6|NA|TRBJ2-7|few
TGTGCCAGCAGCTTCTACGGAGGGGGCGAGCAGTACTTC
CASSFYGGGEQYF
>TRBV7-8|NA|TRBJ1-4|NA
TGTGCCAGCAGCCCCCGTGGGGTGGCGGCTAATGAAAAACTGTTTTTT
CASSPRGVAANEKLFF
>TRBV7-2|NA|TRBJ2-2|many
TGTGCCAGCAGCTTAAACTATGTCGGGGAGCTGTTTTTT
CASSLNYVGELFF
>TRBV30|NA|TRBJ2-1|few
TGTGCCTGGAGTGGACCGGAGAGAGGGGAGCAGTTCTTC
CAWSGPERGEQFF
>TRBV5-1|TRBD1|TRBJ1-2|few
TGCGCCAGCAGCCCTTCCGGGACAGGGCTCTATGGCTACACCTTC
CASSPSGTGLYGYTF
>TRBV29-1|TRBD1|TRBJ1-1|many
TGCAGCGATCGGACAGGGACTGAAGCTTTCTTT
CSDRTGTEAFF
>TRBV10-3|NA|TRBJ2-3|many
TGTGCCATCACCCGGTCAGAACGGGTAGATCCGCAGTATTTT
CAITRSERVDPQYF
>TRBV20-1|TRBD2|TRBJ2-5|NA
TGCAGTGCCCTCCCTGGGGCGGGAGCGAAGACCCAGTACTTC
CSALPGAGAKTQYF
>TRBV12-3/TRBV12-4|NA|TRBJ2-4|NA
TGTGCCAGCAGTTTCCGAGGGCTAGCCAAAAACATTCAGTACTTC
CASSFRGLAKNIQYF
>TRBV6-2/TRBV6-3|NA|TRBJ1-5|few
TGTGCCAGCGGACGAACAAGTTATAGCAATCAGCCCCAGCATTTT
CASGRTSYSNQPQHF
>TRBV28|TRBD2|TRBJ2-2|NA
TGTGCCAGCAGTTTGGGACTAGCAGGGGTCCGTCAACTCGGCGGGCTGTTTTTT
CASSLGLAGVRQLGGLFF
>TRBV19|TRBD2|TRBJ2-3|few
TGTGCCAGTAGTGTTGGACTAGCCGGAGGGGAAGATACGCAGTATTTT
CASSVGLAGGEDTQYF
>TRBV5-1|TRBD2|TRBJ2-3|many
TGCGCCAGCAGCCCGACCCGGACTAGCGGGAGCACAGATACGCAGTATTTT
CASSPTRTSGSTDTQYF
>TRBV18|NA|TRBJ2-1|NA
TGTGCCACTGGGGAGGAGCGGGCCTACAATGAGCAGTTCTTC
CATGEERAYNEQFF
>TRBV5-1|NA|TRBJ2-2|few
TGCGCCAGCAGCTTGCCCGCAGGGAACACCGGGGAGCTGTTTTTT
CASSLPAGNTGELFF
>TRBV12-3/TRBV12-4|NA|TRBJ1-2|NA
TGTGCCAGCACCCTTATACAAGGACCCTATGGCTACACCTTC
CASTLIQGPYGYTF
>TRBV20-1|NA|TRBJ2-6|NA
TGCAGTGCTAGATCCCGTAGCGGCTCTGGGGCCAACGTCCTGACTTTC
CSARSRSGSGANVLTF
>TRBV25-1|TRBD1|TRBJ1-3|many
TGTGCCAGCAGTGAATACGGGGGGACAGGGGGAGCCGGAAACACCATATATTTT
CASSEYGGTGGAGNTIYF
>TRBV12-3/TRBV12-4|TRBD2|TRBJ2-1|NA
TGTGCCAGCGGACTAGCGGGAGGGCGCAATGAGCAGTTCTTC
CASGLAGGRNEQFF
>TRBV18|NA|TRBJ1-2|few
TGTGCCAGCTCACCAACAGGGATAGACTATGGCTACACCTTC
CASSPTGIDYGYTF
>TRBV11-2|NA|TRBJ1-1|NA
TGTGCCAGCAGCTTAGCCAGAAAAGCTTTCTTT
CASSLARKAFF